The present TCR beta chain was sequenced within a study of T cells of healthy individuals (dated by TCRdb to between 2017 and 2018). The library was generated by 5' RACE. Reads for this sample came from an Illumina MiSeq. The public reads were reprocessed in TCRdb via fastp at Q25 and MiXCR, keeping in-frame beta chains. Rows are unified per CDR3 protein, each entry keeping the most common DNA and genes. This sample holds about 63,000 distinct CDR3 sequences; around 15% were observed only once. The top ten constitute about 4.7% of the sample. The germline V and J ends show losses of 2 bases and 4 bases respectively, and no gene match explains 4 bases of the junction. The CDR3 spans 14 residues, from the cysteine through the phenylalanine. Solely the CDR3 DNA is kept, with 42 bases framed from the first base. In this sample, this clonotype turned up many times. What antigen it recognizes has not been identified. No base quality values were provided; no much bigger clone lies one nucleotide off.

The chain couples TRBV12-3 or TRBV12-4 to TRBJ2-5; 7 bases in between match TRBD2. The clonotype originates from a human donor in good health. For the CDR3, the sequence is CASSLSGGRETQYF. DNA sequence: TGTGCCAGCAGTTTATCGGGGGGAAGAGAGACCCAGTACTTC.